The sequence of this T cell receptor (beta chain) was determined in a study of blood T cell repertoires in COVID-19. Study-level background: Sample material is recorded as cDNA or gDNA derived from T cells, B-cell-depleted T cells, or PBMCs.

How the authors handled the data: Nucleated cell number was recorded as an estimate derived from reference gene primer amplification. Assay: immunoSEQ multiplex PCR; the TCRdb copy retains only in-frame clones and omits some. V and J calls and clone size are those listed in that table; D and trimming were worked out from the DNA. Seen here are 290,000 or so clones, 90% observed once, and the top ten hold 1% to 1.3%. The CDR3 covers 16 residues. The V gene's germline CDR1 is SGHTA and CDR2 FQGNSA. V was clipped by 1 base and J by 10 bases; unmatched bases: 9. The sample comprised PBMCs or T cells enriched from blood (not recorded which). The rearrangement links TRBV7-2 to TRBJ1-6; 8 nucleotides agree with TRBD1. The receptor was isolated from a woman aged 25-40 years who had recovered from COVID-19. The CDR3 spells CASSLGGTGGRSPLHF. CDR3 sequence (DNA): TGTGCCAGCAGCTTAGGGGGGACAGGCGGTAGATCACCCCTCCACTTT.